A selection of T cell receptor beta chains follows, all from one sample in a study of T cell repertoires in cytomegalovirus infection. Their recognized antigens are unknown. Using its own MiXCR run on the reads, TCRdb lists one record per CDR3 protein. The sample gives some 320,000 distinct CDR3 sequences, roughly 28% of which show up once; over 15% is in the top ten. The specimen comprised cultured PBMCs, sampled from culture after CMV antigen stimulation. These receptors all come from a human donor in good health (CMV status not recorded). Some clones in this sample may be carry-over from other donors' samples. Both conserved end residues are part of each CDR3. A D gene is named only where the DNA matches it firmly. Not all rows give a size; the values are once, few, many and, for expanded clones, a class.

TRBV4-1	.	few	TRBJ2-7	TGCGCCAGCAGCCAAGACGCAGCCCTCCGGGACATCCACTACGAGCAGTACTTC	CASSQDAALRDIHYEQYF
TRBV12-3/TRBV12-4	TRBD2	.	TRBJ2-1	TGTGCCAGCAGTGGGGGACTAGCGGGGGGCACTGAGCAGTTCTTC	CASSGGLAGGTEQFF
TRBV20-1	TRBD1	many	TRBJ2-1	TGCAGTGCTAGAGTCCGGGACAGGGGACGGGCTCTACCTTACAATGAGCAGTTCTTC	CSARVRDRGRALPYNEQFF
TRBV6-1	TRBD2	few	TRBJ2-7	TGTGCCAGCAGTCGACTGACTAGCGGGAGAAGCGAGCAGTACTTC	CASSRLTSGRSEQYF
TRBV7-4	TRBD1	.	TRBJ1-5	TGTGCCAGCAGCTCCGGGACAGGGGGCCGTCAGCCCCAGCATTTT	CASSSGTGGRQPQHF
TRBV6-1	TRBD1	few	TRBJ2-7	TGTGCCAGCAGGGACAGGCCCCTCTACGAGCAGTACTTC	CASRDRPLYEQYF
TRBV2	.	.	TRBJ2-3	TGTGCCAGCAGAAGGAAGGAGACCACAGATACGCAGTATTTT	CASRRKETTDTQYF
TRBV3-1	.	.	TRBJ2-1	TGTGCCAGCAGCCCAGGTCAGGTAGGGCAGTTCTTC	CASSPGQVGQFF
TRBV7-3	.	.	TRBJ2-1	TGTGCCAGCTCGGACGGGTCCTACAATGAGCAGTTCTTC	CASSDGSYNEQFF
TRBV27	TRBD1	.	TRBJ1-1	TGTGCCAGCAGAAGACAGGGGAACACTGAAGCTTTCTTT	CASRRQGNTEAFF
TRBV7-2	.	many	TRBJ2-3	TGTGCCAGCAGCCCCCCCATTAGCACAGATACGCAGTATTTT	CASSPPISTDTQYF
TRBV10-3	.	once	TRBJ1-1	TGTGCCACGAAACAGGGAACCATGAACACTGAAGCTTTCTTT	CATKQGTMNTEAFF
TRBV2	.	.	TRBJ1-3	TGTGCCAGCAGCATCGACAGCGTGGGAAACACCATATATTTT	CASSIDSVGNTIYF
TRBV7-2	.	few	TRBJ2-1	TGTGCCAGCAGCTTAAATGGCCGAATAAATGAGCAGTTCTTC	CASSLNGRINEQFF
TRBV27	TRBD1	many	TRBJ2-5	TGTGCCAGCAGTCATACCCATGGCCGGACAGGAGCCCAGGAGACCCAGTACTTC	CASSHTHGRTGAQETQYF
TRBV7-9	TRBD2	.	TRBJ2-3	TGTGCCAGCAGCTCATACGCCGGGACTAGCGTCGATACGCAGTATTTT	CASSSYAGTSVDTQYF
TRBV7-2	.	.	TRBJ2-7	TGTGCCAGCAGCCCCTGGCTAGGGGTAGACGAGCAGTACTTC	CASSPWLGVDEQYF
TRBV7-2	TRBD2	.	TRBJ2-2	TGTGCCAGCAGCTTAGTAGCCCTAGTGGGCGGGAGCGGCACCGGGGAGCTGTTTTTT	CASSLVALVGGSGTGELFF
TRBV4-1	TRBD1	.	TRBJ1-2	TGCGCCAGCAGCCAAACCATCGACCGGGACAGTCATGGCTACACCTTC	CASSQTIDRDSHGYTF
TRBV7-9	.	many	TRBJ1-1	TGTGCCAGCAGCTTAACGAAGAACACTGAAGCTTTCTTT	CASSLTKNTEAFF
TRBV11-2	TRBD2	.	TRBJ2-1	TGTGCCAGCAGCTTTTCGGTAGCGGGGGACAATGAGCAGTTCTTC	CASSFSVAGDNEQFF
TRBV25-1	.	.	TRBJ2-7	TGTGCCAGCAGAGCTCCTACGGGGGCCTACGAGCAGTACTTC	CASRAPTGAYEQYF
TRBV5-4	.	.	TRBJ2-7	TGTGCCAGCAGCTTTGGACTACAAAGAACCTACGAGCAGTACTTC	CASSFGLQRTYEQYF
TRBV11-3	TRBD1	many	TRBJ2-1	TGTGCCAGCAGCCCAGGGACAGAGAACAATGAGCAGTTCTTC	CASSPGTENNEQFF
TRBV7-2	TRBD2	many	TRBJ2-3	TGTGCCAGCAGCTGGGGACTAGCGGGAGGCGCAGATACGCAGTATTTT	CASSWGLAGGADTQYF
TRBV12-5	.	few	TRBJ2-2	TGTGCTAGTGGTTTGAAGGCCACCGGGGAGCTGTTTTTT	CASGLKATGELFF
TRBV11-2	TRBD1	.	TRBJ1-5	TGTGCCAGCAGCCAAGGGGGCTCAGAGCAGCCCCAGCATTTT	CASSQGGSEQPQHF
TRBV7-8	.	many	TRBJ2-1	TGTGCCAGCAGCTTAGTCAGGGGAGTTTACAATGAGCAGTTCTTC	CASSLVRGVYNEQFF
TRBV27	TRBD1	few	TRBJ2-2	TGTGCCAGCAGTGTGGACAGGAGCACCGGGGAGCTGTTTTTT	CASSVDRSTGELFF
TRBV7-2	TRBD1	many	TRBJ1-5	TGTGCCAGCAGCTCGACAGGGGCCCAGCCCCAGCATTTT	CASSSTGAQPQHF
TRBV6-2/TRBV6-3	.	.	TRBJ2-3	TGTGCCAGCAGAAATGGGCTAGGACCGAATACGCAGTATTTT	CASRNGLGPNTQYF